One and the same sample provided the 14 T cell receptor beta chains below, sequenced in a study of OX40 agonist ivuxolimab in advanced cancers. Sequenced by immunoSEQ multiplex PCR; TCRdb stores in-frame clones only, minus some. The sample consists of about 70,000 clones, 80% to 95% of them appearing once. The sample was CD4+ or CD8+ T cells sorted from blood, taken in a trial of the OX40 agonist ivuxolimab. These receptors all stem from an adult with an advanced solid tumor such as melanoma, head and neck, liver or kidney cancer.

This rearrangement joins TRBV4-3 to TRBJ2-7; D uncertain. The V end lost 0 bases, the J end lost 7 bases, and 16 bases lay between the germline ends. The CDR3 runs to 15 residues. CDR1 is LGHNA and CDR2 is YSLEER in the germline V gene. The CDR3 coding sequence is TGCGCCAGCAGCCAAGATCGTAGCAGAGATTGGGAGCAGTACTTC. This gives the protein CASSQDRSRDWEQYF.

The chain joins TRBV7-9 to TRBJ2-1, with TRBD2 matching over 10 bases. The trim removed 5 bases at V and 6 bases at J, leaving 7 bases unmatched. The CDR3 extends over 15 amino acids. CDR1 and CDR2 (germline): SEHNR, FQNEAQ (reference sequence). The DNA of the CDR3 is TGTGCCAGCAGCCCCGCCGGGACTAGCGCCAATGAGCAGTTCTTC. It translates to CASSPAGTSANEQFF. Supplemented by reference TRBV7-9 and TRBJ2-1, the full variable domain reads DTGVSQNPRHKITKRGQNVTFRCDPISEHNRLYWYRQTLGQGPEFLTYFQNEAQLEKSRLLSDRFSAERPKGSFSTLEIQRTEQGDSAMYLCASSPAGTSANEQFFGPGTRLTVL.

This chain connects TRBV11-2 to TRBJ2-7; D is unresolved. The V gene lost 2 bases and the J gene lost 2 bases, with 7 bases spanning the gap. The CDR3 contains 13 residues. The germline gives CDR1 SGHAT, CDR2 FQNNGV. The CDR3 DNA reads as TGTGCCAGCAGCTTATTGGAAACCTACGAGCAGTACTTC. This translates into CASSLLETYEQYF.

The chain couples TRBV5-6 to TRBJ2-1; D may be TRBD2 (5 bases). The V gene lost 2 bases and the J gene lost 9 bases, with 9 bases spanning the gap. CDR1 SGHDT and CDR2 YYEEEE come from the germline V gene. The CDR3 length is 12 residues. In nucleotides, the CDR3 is TGTGCCAGCAGCTTTGGCAGCGGTGAGCAGTTCTTC. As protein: CASSFGSGEQFF.

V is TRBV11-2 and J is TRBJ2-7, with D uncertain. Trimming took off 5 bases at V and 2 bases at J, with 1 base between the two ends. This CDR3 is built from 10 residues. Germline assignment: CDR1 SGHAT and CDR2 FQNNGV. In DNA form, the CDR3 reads TGTGCCAGCAGCACCTACGAGCAGTACTTC. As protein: CASSTYEQYF. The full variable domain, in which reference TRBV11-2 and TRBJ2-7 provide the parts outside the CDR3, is EAGVAQSPRYKIIEKRQSVAFWCNPISGHATLYWYQQILGQGPKLLIQFQNNGVVDDSQLPKDRFSAERLKGVDSTLKIQPAKLEDSAVYLCASSTYEQYFGPGTRLTVT.

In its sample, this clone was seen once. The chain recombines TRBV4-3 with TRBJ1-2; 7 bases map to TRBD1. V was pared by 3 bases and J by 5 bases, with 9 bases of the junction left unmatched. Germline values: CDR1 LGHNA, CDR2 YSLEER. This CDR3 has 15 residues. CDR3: CASSHRQGDWYGYTF. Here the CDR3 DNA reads TGCGCCAGCAGCCACCGACAGGGTGATTGGTATGGCTACACCTTC.

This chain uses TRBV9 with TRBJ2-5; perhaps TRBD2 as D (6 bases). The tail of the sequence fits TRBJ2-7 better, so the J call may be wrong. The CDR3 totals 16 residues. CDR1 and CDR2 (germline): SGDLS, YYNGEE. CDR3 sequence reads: CASSVATGTVFYEQYF. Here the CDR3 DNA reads TGTGCCAGCAGCGTAGCTACGGGGACTGTTTTCTACGAGCAGTACTTC.

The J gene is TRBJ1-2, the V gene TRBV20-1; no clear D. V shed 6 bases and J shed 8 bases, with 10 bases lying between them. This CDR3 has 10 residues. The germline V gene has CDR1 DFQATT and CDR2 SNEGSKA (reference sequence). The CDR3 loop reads CSAAPGGYTF. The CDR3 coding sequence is TGCAGTGCCGCCCCCGGCGGCTACACCTTC.

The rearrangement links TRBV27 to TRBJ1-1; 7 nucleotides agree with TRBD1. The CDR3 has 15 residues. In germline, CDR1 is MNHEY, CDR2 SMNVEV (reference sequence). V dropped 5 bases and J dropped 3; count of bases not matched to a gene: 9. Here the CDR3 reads CASSPNPGQDTEAFF. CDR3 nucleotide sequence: TGTGCCAGCAGTCCTAACCCCGGACAGGACACTGAAGCTTTCTTT.

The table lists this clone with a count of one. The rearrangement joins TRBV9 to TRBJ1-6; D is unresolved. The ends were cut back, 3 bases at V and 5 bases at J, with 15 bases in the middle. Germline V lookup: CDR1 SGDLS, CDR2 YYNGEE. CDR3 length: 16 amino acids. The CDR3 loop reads CASSAWGGPDNSPLHF. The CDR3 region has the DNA TGTGCCAGCAGCGCCTGGGGAGGACCCGATAATTCACCCCTCCACTTT. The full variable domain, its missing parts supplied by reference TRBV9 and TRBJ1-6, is DSGVTQTPKHLITATGQRVTLRCSPRSGDLSVYWYQQSLDQGLQFLIQYYNGEERAKGNILERFSAQQFPDLHSELNLSSLELGDSALYFCASSAWGGPDNSPLHFGNGTRLTVT.

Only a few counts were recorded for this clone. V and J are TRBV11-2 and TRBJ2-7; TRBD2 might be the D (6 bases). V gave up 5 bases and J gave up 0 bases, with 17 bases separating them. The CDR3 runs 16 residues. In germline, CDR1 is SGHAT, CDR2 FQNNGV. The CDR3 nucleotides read TGTGCCAGCAGCCCCCGGGGGAGGCGGAGCTCCTACGAGCAGTACTTC. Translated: CASSPRGRRSSYEQYF.

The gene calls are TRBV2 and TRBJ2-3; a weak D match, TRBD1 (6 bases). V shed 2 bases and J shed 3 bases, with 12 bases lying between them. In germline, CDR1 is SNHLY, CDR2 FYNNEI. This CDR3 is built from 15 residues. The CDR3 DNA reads TGTGCCAGCAGTGAATGGACAGTAGGGACAGATACGCAGTATTTT. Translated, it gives CASSEWTVGTDTQYF.

The CDR3 nucleotides are TGTGCCAGCTCACCACCGACCCCCCGGGACGAGAGCTCTGGGGCCAACGTCCTGACTTTC. It encodes CASSPPTPRDESSGANVLTF. This chain joins TRBV18 and TRBJ2-6, with D possibly being TRBD1 or TRBD2 (5 bases each). Germline loops: CDR1 KGHSH, CDR2 LQKENI. V was shortened by 0 bases and J by 0 bases, with 18 bases between the two germline ends. This CDR3 contains 20 residues. Combining the CDR3 with reference TRBV18 and TRBJ2-6 gives the whole variable domain NAGVMQNPRHLVRRRGQEARLRCSPMKGHSHVYWYRQLPEEGLKFMVYLQKENIIDESGMPKERFSAEFPKEGPSILRIQQVVRGDSAAYFCASSPPTPRDESSGANVLTFGAGSRLTVL.

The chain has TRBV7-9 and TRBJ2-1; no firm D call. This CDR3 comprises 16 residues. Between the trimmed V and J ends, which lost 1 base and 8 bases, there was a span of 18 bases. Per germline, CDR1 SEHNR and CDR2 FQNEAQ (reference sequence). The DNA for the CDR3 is TGTGCCAGCAGCTTAGGGACCCGCAACTATGGCGATGAGCAGTTCTTC. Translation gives CASSLGTRNYGDEQFF. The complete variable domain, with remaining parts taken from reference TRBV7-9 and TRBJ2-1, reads DTGVSQNPRHKITKRGQNVTFRCDPISEHNRLYWYRQTLGQGPEFLTYFQNEAQLEKSRLLSDRFSAERPKGSFSTLEIQRTEQGDSAMYLCASSLGTRNYGDEQFFGPGTRLTVL.